This T cell receptor (beta chain) was recovered during a study of shared clonotypes between healthy human individuals. In the authors' methods: Filtering was not the same, since immunoSEQ gave junction-only sequences without quality scores. Repertoires were generated with immunoSEQ multiplex PCR, while TCRdb's copy carries only in-frame clones and drops some. From that table come the V and J calls and clone size; the DNA was used to work out D and trimming. This table holds some 2,000,000 clones, about 95% found once. A remark on this clone: Its antigen is currently unknown.

The V and J ends lost 6 bases and 3 bases respectively, with 15 bases between them. This CDR3 contains 16 residues. Germline V gives CDR1 MGHRA, CDR2 YSYEKL. Whole-study results and caveats: Investigators expected sequencing depth to affect clonotype sharing among donors.

Naive CD8 cells lacked CD45RO and underwent positive selection for CCR7, leaving out terminally differentiated effector memory CD45RA+ cells. The gene calls are TRBV4-1 and TRBJ2-6; D gene uncertain. Material: naive CD8+ T cells sorted from blood. This sequence originates from a young man in good health. The CDR3 DNA is TGCGCCAGCAGATTGTCGCGATTCAGTGGGGCCAACGTCCTGACTTTC. Translated: CASRLSRFSGANVLTF.